The 3 T cell receptor beta chains in this list originate from one sample, sequenced in a study of OX40 agonist ivuxolimab in advanced cancers. Libraries were prepared by immunoSEQ multiplex PCR; TCRdb keeps only in-frame clonotypes and omits some of them. The data contain about 13,000 clones, 82% of them singletons. This specimen was CD4+ or CD8+ T cells sorted from blood, taken in a trial of the OX40 agonist ivuxolimab. All receptors derive from an adult with an advanced solid tumor such as melanoma, head and neck, liver or kidney cancer.

The genes are TRBV18 and TRBJ1-1, with D hard to call. V lost 0 bases and J 3 bases, leaving 8 bases between the germline ends. The germline V gene has CDR1 KGHSH and CDR2 LQKENI. This CDR3 is 14 amino acids long. CDR3 DNA sequence: TGTGCCAGCTCACCACCGTACCAGGACACTGAAGCTTTCTTT. This encodes CASSPPYQDTEAFF.

J is TRBJ2-1 and V is TRBV9; no clear D gene. This CDR3 has 18 residues. Trimming pared 0 bases from V and 0 bases from J, leaving 16 bases between. Germline CDR1 is SGDLS and CDR2 is YYNGEE. DNA for the CDR3: TGTGCCAGCAGCGTAGATGGTCGGCAGGCTGGCTCCTACAATGAGCAGTTCTTC. It translates to CASSVDGRQAGSYNEQFF.

About this clone: Germline and junction disagree at one end, which may indicate a read error. The genes are TRBV29-1 and TRBJ2-7, with 8 bases lining up with TRBD2. Germline CDR1 and CDR2: SQVTM and ANQGSEA. This CDR3 comprises 12 residues. CDR3 residues: CSALAGSHEQYF. Here the CDR3 DNA reads TGCAGCGCCCTAGCGGGCTCCCACGAGCAGTACTTC.